This entry describes one T cell receptor (beta chain). Its cognate antigen is unknown. Some clones are missing from TCRdb's copy, which holds only in-frame ones; the method was immunoSEQ multiplex PCR. The sample records fewer than 100,000 clones, 80% to 85% being singletons. The sample originates from a study of radiotherapy plus CTLA-4 blockade in lung cancer. The CDR3 loop spans 12 amino acids. V was cut by 1 base and J by 7 bases, with 5 bases left in between. Germline CDR1 is LNHDA and CDR2 is SQIVND (reference sequence). The study gave focal radiation plus ipilimumab CTLA-4 blockade to patients with chemo-refractory metastatic non-small-cell lung cancer. Overall study findings and caveats: TCR clones from tumors expanded in blood after radiotherapy plus ipilimumab.

The clonotype originates from a human donor with non-small cell lung cancer who had stable disease on radiotherapy plus ipilimumab. This chain joins TRBV19 and TRBJ2-1; D gene ambiguous. Sequencing used peripheral blood, obtained from a patient treated with radiotherapy plus ipilimumab. CDR3: CASSIGVNEQFF. DNA of the CDR3: TGTGCCAGTAGTATAGGGGTGAATGAGCAGTTCTTC.